The 27 T cell receptor beta chains presented below share a single source sample, sequenced in a study of cytomegalovirus exposure and HLA in healthy donors. A multiplex PCR was run with 60 Vbeta primers and 13 Jbeta primers. The table came from immunoSEQ multiplex PCR; TCRdb's copy has only in-frame clones and leaves some out. The sample lists over 65,000 clones, roughly four fifths seen once, with about 8% in the top ten. Sample: PBMCs. Source of these receptors: a woman in her 30s in good health and CMV-seropositive.

The chain joins TRBV4-1 to TRBJ2-7, with TRBD1 matching 9 bases. Germline V lookup: CDR1 MGHRA, CDR2 YSYEKL. The V and J ends lost 2 bases and 3 bases, in that order; junction bases with no gene match: 8. The CDR3 is made up of 16 amino acids. The CDR3 is CASSQQIPGQGYEQYF. The CDR3 region has the DNA TGCGCCAGCAGCCAACAAATTCCGGGACAGGGCTACGAGCAGTACTTC.

The chain links TRBV5-1 to TRBJ2-2; 8 bases agree with TRBD2. The CDR3 runs to 17 residues. Trimming cost V 0 bases and J 4 bases; bases outside gene matches: 8. In germline, CDR1 is SGHRS, CDR2 YFSETQ. The chain's CDR3 is CASSLGGPRGGTGELFF. The CDR3 coding sequence is TGCGCCAGCAGCTTGGGTGGCCCTCGGGGGGGCACCGGGGAGCTGTTTTTT. The full variable domain, its missing parts supplied by reference TRBV5-1 and TRBJ2-2, is KAGVTQTPRYLIKTRGQQVTLSCSPISGHRSVSWYQQTPGQGLQFLFEYFSETQRNKGNFPGRFSGRQFSNSRSEMNVSTLELGDSALYLCASSLGGPRGGTGELFFGEGSRLTVL.

V and J are TRBV5-1 and TRBJ1-6; 9 bases match TRBD1. Germline-derived CDR1 and CDR2 are SGHRS and YFSETQ. The length of the CDR3 is 15 residues. Unmatched junction bases numbered 12, after V lost 4 bases and J lost 13 bases. The CDR3: CASSQGTGGGLPLHF. CDR3 DNA: TGCGCCAGCAGCCAAGGAACAGGGGGCGGTTTGCCCCTCCACTTT.

The chain recombines TRBV28 with TRBJ1-1, with D hard to call. Germline values: CDR1 MDHEN, CDR2 SYDVKM. CDR3 length: 17 amino acids. V was clipped by 3 bases and J by 6 bases, with 23 bases between them. The chain's CDR3 is CASSLSGIWVSTPEAFF. The CDR3 DNA follows: TGTGCCAGCAGTTTGTCGGGGATTTGGGTGTCCACTCCTGAAGCTTTCTTT. The full variable domain, its missing parts supplied by reference TRBV28 and TRBJ1-1, is DVKVTQSSRYLVKRTGEKVFLECVQDMDHENMFWYRQDPGLGLRLIYFSYDVKMKEKGDIPEGYSVSREKKERFSLILESASTNQTSMYLCASSLSGIWVSTPEAFFGQGTRLTVV.

The V gene is TRBV19, the J gene TRBJ2-5, with TRBD2 matching 11 bases. After removal of 0 bases from V and 4 bases from J, the junction contained 10 bases not matched to a gene. The CDR3 sequence is 18 residues long. CDR1 LNHDA and CDR2 SQIVND come from the germline V gene (reference sequence). The CDR3 protein is CASSIDRWGTSGSETQYF. The DNA for the CDR3 is TGTGCCAGTAGTATAGATCGGTGGGGGACTAGCGGATCAGAGACCCAGTACTTC.

This sequence joins TRBV7-2 and TRBJ2-1; 8 bases map to TRBD2. V lost 5 bases to trimming and J lost 6 bases; unmatched junction nucleotides: 3. This CDR3 contains 13 residues. CDR1 SGHTA and CDR2 FQGNSA come from the germline V gene. This chain's CDR3 is CASSTGTSNEQFF. The CDR3 bases are TGTGCCAGCAGCACGGGGACTAGCAATGAGCAGTTCTTC.

This clone was observed a few times. The chain joins TRBV13 to TRBJ2-3, with D possibly matching TRBD2 (5 bases). V lost 7 bases and J 5 bases, leaving 22 bases between the germline ends. The CDR3 is 16 residues long. In germline, CDR1 is PRHDT, CDR2 FYEKMQ (reference sequence). The CDR3 DNA follows: TGTGCCAGCACCCCAAGTCGACGGGATTGGGGAGATACGCAGTATTTT. Encoded protein: CASTPSRRDWGDTQYF. Combining the CDR3 with reference TRBV13 and TRBJ2-3 gives the whole variable domain AAGVIQSPRHLIKEKRETATLKCYPIPRHDTVYWYQQGPGQDPQFLISFYEKMQSDKGSIPDRFSAQQFSDYHSELNMSSLELGDSALYFCASTPSRRDWGDTQYFGPGTRLTVL.

A few counts support this clone. This chain uses TRBV15 with TRBJ2-2; no firm D call. V was pared by 3 bases and J by 6 bases, with 8 bases between. CDR3 length: 13 residues. Germline-derived CDR1 and CDR2 are LNHNV and YYDKDF (reference sequence). The CDR3 here is CATSSLLAGELFF. The DNA of the CDR3 is TGTGCCACCAGCAGCCTCTTAGCCGGGGAGCTGTTTTTT.

The chain couples TRBV28 to TRBJ2-1; a possible D gene is TRBD2 (6 bases). Trimming took off 7 bases at V and 3 bases at J, with 13 bases between the two ends. CDR1 and CDR2 from the germline V gene are MDHEN and SYDVKM. The CDR3 loop spans 14 amino acids. Written as DNA, the CDR3 is TGTGCCAGCATTCGTGCCGGGAGCTACAATGAGCAGTTCTTC. Its translation: CASIRAGSYNEQFF.

This clone was observed a single time. J is TRBJ2-7 and V is TRBV5-8; D is possibly TRBD1 (6 bases). In germline, CDR1 is SGHTS, CDR2 YDEGEE. This CDR3 has 14 residues. V was trimmed by 0 bases and J by 3 bases, leaving 10 bases between them. The CDR3 bases are TGTGCCAGCAGCTTGGGACAGGCCGGCTACGAGCAGTACTTC. This sequence encodes CASSLGQAGYEQYF.

The J gene is TRBJ2-5, the V gene TRBV15; 12 bases are shared with TRBD2. The end of the DNA is better explained by TRBJ2-7, so the J call may be wrong. This CDR3 comprises 16 residues. Germline values: CDR1 LNHNV, CDR2 YYDKDF (reference sequence). The CDR3 loop is CATSRRLAGVTHEQYF. The CDR3 DNA follows: TGTGCCACCAGCAGGAGACTAGCGGGAGTAACCCACGAGCAGTACTTC.

This chain uses TRBV5-1 with TRBJ1-4; TRBD1 aligns across 9 bases. This CDR3 is built from 14 residues. Per germline, CDR1 SGHRS and CDR2 YFSETQ. Trimming cost V 3 bases and J 8 bases; bases outside gene matches: 5. CDR3 in amino acids: CASSSGTGREKLFF. The CDR3 DNA follows: TGCGCCAGCAGCTCCGGGACAGGGAGGGAAAAACTGTTTTTT. The whole variable domain, remainder taken from reference TRBV5-1 and TRBJ1-4, is KAGVTQTPRYLIKTRGQQVTLSCSPISGHRSVSWYQQTPGQGLQFLFEYFSETQRNKGNFPGRFSGRQFSNSRSEMNVSTLELGDSALYLCASSSGTGREKLFFGSGTQLSVL.

The CDR3 sequence: CAISESSPASSYNEQFF. CDR3 bases: TGTGCCATCAGTGAGTCGTCACCGGCTAGCTCCTACAATGAGCAGTTCTTC. The gene calls are TRBV10-3 and TRBJ2-1, with D hard to call. Germline V lookup: CDR1 ENHRY, CDR2 SYGVKD. The V end was cut by 0 bases, the J end by 0 bases, with 12 bases between. The CDR3 has 17 amino acids.

The CDR3 sequence: CASSQDRLAGVEQFF. The DNA of the CDR3 is TGCGCCAGCAGCCAAGATAGACTAGCGGGGGTGGAGCAGTTCTTC. The genes are TRBV4-3 and TRBJ2-1; the match to TRBD2 covers 12 bases. Germline lookup yields CDR1 LGHNA and CDR2 YSLEER. V trimming: 0 bases; J trimming: 10 bases; junction bases outside the gene matches: 4. The CDR3 extends over 15 amino acids.

The rearrangement joins TRBV7-6 to TRBJ2-1, with 9 bases that match TRBD2. The junction had 5 bases not matched to a gene; V was cut back by 5 bases and J by 0 bases. The CDR3 is 16 residues long. Germline loops: CDR1 SGHVS, CDR2 FNYEAQ. This CDR3 is CASSTTSGFSYNEQFF. CDR3 nucleotide sequence: TGTGCCAGCAGCACCACTAGCGGGTTCTCCTACAATGAGCAGTTCTTC.

The chain couples TRBV7-9 to TRBJ1-4; unclear D gene. CDR3 length equals 16 residues. Germline V gene sequence: CDR1 SEHNR, CDR2 FQNEAQ (reference sequence). V was clipped by 5 bases and J by 0 bases, with 13 bases between them. The CDR3 is CASSPWPETTNEKLFF. As DNA, the CDR3 is TGTGCCAGCAGCCCCTGGCCCGAAACAACTAATGAAAAACTGTTTTTT. Full variable domain (remainder filled in from reference TRBV7-9 and TRBJ1-4): DTGVSQNPRHKITKRGQNVTFRCDPISEHNRLYWYRQTLGQGPEFLTYFQNEAQLEKSRLLSDRFSAERPKGSFSTLEIQRTEQGDSAMYLCASSPWPETTNEKLFFGSGTQLSVL.

Regarding this clone: Sequence at one end of the junction differs from germline and may be a read error. V gene TRBV7-7 combines with J gene TRBJ1-1, with D possibly matching TRBD1 (5 bases). The CDR3 runs to 17 residues. In germline, CDR1 is SSHAT, CDR2 FNYEAQ (reference sequence). The CDR3 reads CASSSAAGEGMNTEAFF. The CDR3 DNA reads as TGTGCTAGCAGCTCCGCAGCGGGGGAGGGAATGAACACTGAAGCTTTCTTT. Full variable domain (rest looked up from reference TRBV7-7 and TRBJ1-1): GAGVSQSPRYKVTKRGQDVTLRCDPISSHATLYWYQQALGQGPEFLTYFNYEAQPDKSGLPSDRFSAERPEGSISTLTIQRTEQRDSAMYRCASSSAAGEGMNTEAFFGQGTRLTVV.

The chain has TRBV7-2 and TRBJ2-2; D unresolved. The V end was cut by 2 bases, the J end by 5 bases, with 9 bases between. CDR3 length: 14 amino acids. Germline-derived CDR1 and CDR2 are SGHTA and FQGNSA. The CDR3 DNA sequence: TGTGCCAGCAGCTTAAGACGGGTGACCGGGGAGCTGTTTTTT. Amino acid sequence: CASSLRRVTGELFF.

This rearrangement joins TRBV5-1 to TRBJ2-3; 10 positions match TRBD2. The CDR3 is 14 residues long. J gave up 5 bases and V 4 bases, and 4 bases lay outside the gene matches. Germline V gene data show CDR1 as SGHRS and CDR2 as YFSETQ. The CDR3 DNA is TGCGCCAGCAGCAGAGCGGGAGGGGTAGATACGCAGTATTTT. This codes for CASSRAGGVDTQYF.

V and J are TRBV5-6 and TRBJ1-2; a possible D gene is TRBD1 (6 bases). Germline V gives CDR1 SGHDT, CDR2 YYEEEE. The CDR3 loop spans 14 amino acids. V gave up 1 base and J gave up 8 bases, with 15 bases separating them. CDR3 sequence reads: CASSLLFTGLGYTF. For the CDR3, the DNA is TGTGCCAGCAGCTTGCTTTTTACAGGGCTGGGCTACACCTTC.

The count of this clone is one. This chain joins TRBV10-3 and TRBJ2-5, with TRBD1 identical over 7 bases. The V gene's germline CDR1 is ENHRY and CDR2 SYGVKD. The CDR3 totals 15 residues. V was pared by 8 bases and J by 2 bases, with 11 bases of the junction left unmatched. Written as DNA, the CDR3 is TGTGCCATCCGGGGAGACAGGGCGGGTCAAGAGACCCAGTACTTC. This gives the protein CAIRGDRAGQETQYF.

The genes are TRBV5-1 and TRBJ2-2, with 8 nucleotides matching TRBD1. Germline CDR1 reads SGHRS; CDR2 reads YFSETQ. The V gene end was trimmed by 4 bases and the J gene end by 7 bases; junction bases not matched to a gene: 12. The CDR3 is 16 residues long. The CDR3 bases are TGCGCCAGCAGCCCTGATGGGACAGGAGCGGGCGGGGAGCTGTTTTTT. It translates to CASSPDGTGAGGELFF.

The chain carries TRBV12-2 and TRBJ2-1; TRBD1, as called in the table, went unchecked against the DNA. TRBV12-2 is a known pseudogene. This CDR3 spans 16 amino acids. The CDR3 loop reads CASRLLGGGRDNEQFF. Written as DNA, the CDR3 is TGTGCAAGTCGCTTATTAGGTGGGGGCAGGGACAATGAGCAGTTCTTC.

The V and J genes are TRBV10-3 and TRBJ2-7; 9 bases align to TRBD1. Germline V gene data show CDR1 as ENHRY and CDR2 as SYGVKD. The CDR3 is 14 residues long. With V trimmed by 2 bases and J by 5 bases, 4 bases remained unmatched. This CDR3 is CAISERQGVHEQYF. In DNA form, the CDR3 reads TGTGCCATCAGTGAGCGACAGGGGGTCCACGAGCAGTACTTC.

This clone has a handful of counts. CDR3 sequence: CASSGEAAADSSYEQYF. CDR3 coding DNA: TGTGCCAGCAGCGGGGAAGCGGCAGCCGATAGCTCCTACGAGCAGTACTTC. V usage is TRBV5-6 and J usage is TRBJ2-7; tentatively, D is TRBD2 (5 bases). V lost 4 bases and J 0 bases, leaving 20 bases between the germline ends. There are 17 residues in the CDR3. The germline V gene encodes CDR1 SGHDT and CDR2 YYEEEE.

V usage is TRBV18 and J usage is TRBJ2-3; weak D call: TRBD2 (6 bases). CDR3 length equals 14 residues. V dropped 4 bases and J dropped 2 bases, with 10 bases sitting between them. Germline CDR1 is KGHSH and CDR2 is LQKENI. The CDR3 protein is CASSRTGDTDTQYF. Written as DNA, the CDR3 is TGTGCCAGCTCACGGACGGGAGACACAGATACGCAGTATTTT.

The chain carries TRBV5-1 and TRBJ2-7; D is unresolved. Germline CDR1 reads SGHRS; CDR2 reads YFSETQ. This CDR3 has 16 amino acids. Trimming took off 0 bases at V and 0 bases at J, with 13 bases between the two ends. The CDR3 DNA sequence: TGCGCCAGCAGCTTGGGAAAGCGTTTAAACTCCTACGAGCAGTACTTC. It is translated as CASSLGKRLNSYEQYF.